The clone carrying this TCR beta chain was found a few times. Its antigen is still unknown. Use of 60 Vbeta and 13 Jbeta primers characterized the PCR. The data were produced by immunoSEQ multiplex PCR, yet TCRdb's version contains in-frame clones alone and is incomplete. Of roughly 160,000 clones listed, over 60% are singletons. V was shortened by 5 bases and J by 4 bases, with 17 bases between the two germline ends. CDR3 length: 16 amino acids. Germline V CDR1 and CDR2: SGHTA, FQGTGA. These data come from a study of cytomegalovirus exposure and HLA in healthy donors. Study context: In an early release, HLA-typed donors contributed approximately 82 million unique TCR sequences. Whole-study findings and limits: In an earlier analysis, most TCR beta V segments were productive about 90% or about 30% of the time. The study labeled about 160 TCR beta chains cytomegalovirus-associated. As a later analysis showed, a missense DCLRE1C variant was linked to trimming of TCR beta V- and J-genes.

Sequenced material: PBMCs. The chain carries TRBV7-3 and TRBJ2-2; TRBD2 is a possible D gene (5 bases). The receptor was derived from a woman in her thirties in good health and CMV-seronegative. The chain's CDR3 is CASSLGPKTSTGELFF. CDR3 bases: TGTGCCAGCAGCCTCGGACCCAAAACTAGCACCGGGGAGCTGTTTTTT.